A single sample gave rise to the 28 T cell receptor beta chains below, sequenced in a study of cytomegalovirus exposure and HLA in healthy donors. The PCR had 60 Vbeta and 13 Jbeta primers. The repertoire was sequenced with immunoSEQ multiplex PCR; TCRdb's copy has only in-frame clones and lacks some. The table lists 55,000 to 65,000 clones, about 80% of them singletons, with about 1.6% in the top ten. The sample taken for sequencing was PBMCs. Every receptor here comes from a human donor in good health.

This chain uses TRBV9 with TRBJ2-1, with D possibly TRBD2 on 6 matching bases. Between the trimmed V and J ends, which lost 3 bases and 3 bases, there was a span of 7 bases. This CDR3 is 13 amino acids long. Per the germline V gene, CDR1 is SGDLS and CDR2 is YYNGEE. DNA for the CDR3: TGTGCCAGCAGCGACGGGGGCTACAATGAGCAGTTCTTC. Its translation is CASSDGGYNEQFF.

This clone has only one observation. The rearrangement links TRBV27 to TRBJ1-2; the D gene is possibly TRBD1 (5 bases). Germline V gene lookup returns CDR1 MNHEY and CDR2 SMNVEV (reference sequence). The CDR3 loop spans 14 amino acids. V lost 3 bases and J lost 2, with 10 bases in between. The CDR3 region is CASSFNRRNYGYTF. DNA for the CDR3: TGTGCCAGCAGTTTCAACAGGAGAAACTATGGCTACACCTTC.

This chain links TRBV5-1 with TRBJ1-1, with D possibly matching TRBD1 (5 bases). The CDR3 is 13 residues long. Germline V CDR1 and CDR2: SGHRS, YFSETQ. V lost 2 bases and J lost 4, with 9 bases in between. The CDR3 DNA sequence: TGCGCCAGCAGCTTAGAACAGGTCACTGAAGCTTTCTTT. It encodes CASSLEQVTEAFF.

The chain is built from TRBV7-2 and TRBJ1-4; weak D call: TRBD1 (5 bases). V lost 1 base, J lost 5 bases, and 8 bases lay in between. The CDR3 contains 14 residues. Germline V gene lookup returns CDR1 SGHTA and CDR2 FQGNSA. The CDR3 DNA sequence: TGTGCCAGCAGCTTAGACAGGTTCAATGAAAAACTGTTTTTT. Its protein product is CASSLDRFNEKLFF.

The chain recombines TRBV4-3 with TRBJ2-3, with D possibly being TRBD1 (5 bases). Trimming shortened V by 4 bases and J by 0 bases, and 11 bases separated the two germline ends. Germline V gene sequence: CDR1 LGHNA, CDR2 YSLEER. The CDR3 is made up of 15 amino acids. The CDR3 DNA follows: TGCGCCAGCAGCCTGGGGCGGCAGAGCACAGATACGCAGTATTTT. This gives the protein CASSLGRQSTDTQYF.

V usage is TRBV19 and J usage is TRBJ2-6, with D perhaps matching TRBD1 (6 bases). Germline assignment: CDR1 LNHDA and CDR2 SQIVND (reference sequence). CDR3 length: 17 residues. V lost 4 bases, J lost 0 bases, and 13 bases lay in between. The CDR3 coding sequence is TGTGCCAGTAGTAATGGACAGCCCAACTCTGGGGCCAACGTCCTGACTTTC. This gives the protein CASSNGQPNSGANVLTF.

CDR3 protein: CASSQEREWVYEQYF. CDR3 nucleotides: TGTGCCAGCAGCCAAGAGAGGGAATGGGTTTACGAGCAGTACTTC. The chain carries TRBV4-2 and TRBJ2-7; tentatively, D is TRBD2 (5 bases). Looked up from germline, CDR1 is LGHNA and CDR2 is YNFKEQ. CDR3 length: 15 residues. V lost 0 bases, J lost 4 bases, and 13 bases lay in between.

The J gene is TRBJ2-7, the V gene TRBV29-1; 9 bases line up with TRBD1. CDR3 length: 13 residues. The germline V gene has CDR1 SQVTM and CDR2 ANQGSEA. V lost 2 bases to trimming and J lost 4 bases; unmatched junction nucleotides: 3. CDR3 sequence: CSVEPGQGYEQYF. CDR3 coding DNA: TGCAGCGTTGAACCGGGACAGGGTTACGAGCAGTACTTC.

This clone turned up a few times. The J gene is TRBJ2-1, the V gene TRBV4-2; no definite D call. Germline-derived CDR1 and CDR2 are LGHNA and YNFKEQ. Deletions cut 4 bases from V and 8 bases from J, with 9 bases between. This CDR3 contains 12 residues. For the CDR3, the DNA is TGTGCCAGCAGCCCCCCTGCGGATGAGCAGTTCTTC. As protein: CASSPPADEQFF.

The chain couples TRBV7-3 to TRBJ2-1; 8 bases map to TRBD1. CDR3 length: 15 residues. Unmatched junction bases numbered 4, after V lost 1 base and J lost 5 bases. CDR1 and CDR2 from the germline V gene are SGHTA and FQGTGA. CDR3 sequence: CASSLRNRGNNEQFF. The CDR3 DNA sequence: TGTGCCAGCAGCTTAAGGAACAGGGGGAACAATGAGCAGTTCTTC.

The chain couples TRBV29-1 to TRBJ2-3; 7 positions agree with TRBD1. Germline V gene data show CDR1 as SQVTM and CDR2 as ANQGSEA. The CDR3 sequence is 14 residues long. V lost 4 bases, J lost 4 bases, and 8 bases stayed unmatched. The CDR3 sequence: CSVVHRGYADTQYF. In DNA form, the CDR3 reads TGCAGCGTTGTCCACAGGGGATACGCAGATACGCAGTATTTT.

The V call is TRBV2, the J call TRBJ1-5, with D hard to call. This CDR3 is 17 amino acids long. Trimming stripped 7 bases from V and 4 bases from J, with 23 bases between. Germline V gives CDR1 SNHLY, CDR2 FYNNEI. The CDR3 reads CASNGPEGKILNQPQHF. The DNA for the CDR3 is TGTGCCAGCAACGGGCCGGAGGGTAAGATTCTGAATCAGCCCCAGCATTTT.

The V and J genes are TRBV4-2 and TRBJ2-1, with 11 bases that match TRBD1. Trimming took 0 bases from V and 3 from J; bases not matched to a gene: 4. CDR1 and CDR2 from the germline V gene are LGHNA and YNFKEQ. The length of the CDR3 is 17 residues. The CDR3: CASSQEGTGGLYNEQFF. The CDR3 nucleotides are TGTGCCAGCAGCCAAGAAGGGACAGGGGGGCTCTACAATGAGCAGTTCTTC.

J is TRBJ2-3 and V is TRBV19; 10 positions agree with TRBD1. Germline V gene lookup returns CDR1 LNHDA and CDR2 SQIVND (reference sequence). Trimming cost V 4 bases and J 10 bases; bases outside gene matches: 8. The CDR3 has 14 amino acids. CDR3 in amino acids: CASSTPGQGSAQYF. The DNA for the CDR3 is TGTGCCAGTAGTACTCCGGGACAGGGGAGTGCGCAGTATTTT.

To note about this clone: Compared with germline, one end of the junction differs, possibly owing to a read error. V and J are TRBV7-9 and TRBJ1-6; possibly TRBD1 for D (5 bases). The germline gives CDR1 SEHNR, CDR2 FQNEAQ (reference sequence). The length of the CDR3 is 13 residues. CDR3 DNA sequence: TGTTCCAGCAGCTCTCAGGGTGATTCACCCCTCCACTTT. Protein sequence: CSSSSQGDSPLHF.

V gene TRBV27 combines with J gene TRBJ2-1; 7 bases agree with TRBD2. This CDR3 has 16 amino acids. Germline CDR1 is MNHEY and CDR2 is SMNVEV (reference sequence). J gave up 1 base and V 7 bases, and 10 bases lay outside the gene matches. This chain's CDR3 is CASKEGGDPSYNEQFF. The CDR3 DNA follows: TGTGCCAGCAAGGAGGGAGGGGACCCTTCCTACAATGAGCAGTTCTTC.

CDR3 residues: CASSLVPSSYNEQFF. CDR3 sequence (DNA): TGTGCCAGCAGCTTAGTCCCGAGCTCCTACAATGAGCAGTTCTTC. V is TRBV11-2 and J is TRBJ2-1; no clear D. Germline CDR1 reads SGHAT; CDR2 reads FQNNGV. Trimming stripped 1 base from V and 0 bases from J, with 7 bases between. This CDR3 contains 15 residues.

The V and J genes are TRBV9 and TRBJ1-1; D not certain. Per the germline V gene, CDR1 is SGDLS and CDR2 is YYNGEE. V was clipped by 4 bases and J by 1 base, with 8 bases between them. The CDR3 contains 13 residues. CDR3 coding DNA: TGTGCCAGCAGCAGACATCAGAACACTGAAGCTTTCTTT. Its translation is CASSRHQNTEAFF. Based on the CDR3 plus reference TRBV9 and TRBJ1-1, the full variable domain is DSGVTQTPKHLITATGQRVTLRCSPRSGDLSVYWYQQSLDQGLQFLIQYYNGEERAKGNILERFSAQQFPDLHSELNLSSLELGDSALYFCASSRHQNTEAFFGQGTRLTVV.

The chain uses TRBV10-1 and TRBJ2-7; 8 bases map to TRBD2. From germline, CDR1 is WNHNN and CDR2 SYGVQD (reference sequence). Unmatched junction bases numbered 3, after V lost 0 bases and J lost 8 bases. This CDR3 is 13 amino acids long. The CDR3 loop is CASSESGLGKQYF. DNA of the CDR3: TGCGCCAGCAGTGAGTCGGGACTAGGAAAGCAGTACTTC.

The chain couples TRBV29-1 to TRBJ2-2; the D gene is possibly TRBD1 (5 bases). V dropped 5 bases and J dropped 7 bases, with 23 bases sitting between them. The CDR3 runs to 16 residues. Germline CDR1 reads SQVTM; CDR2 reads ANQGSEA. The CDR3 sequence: CSVIRQTRGRSGELFF. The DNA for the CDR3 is TGCAGCGTTATCAGGCAGACAAGGGGCCGAAGCGGGGAGCTGTTTTTT.

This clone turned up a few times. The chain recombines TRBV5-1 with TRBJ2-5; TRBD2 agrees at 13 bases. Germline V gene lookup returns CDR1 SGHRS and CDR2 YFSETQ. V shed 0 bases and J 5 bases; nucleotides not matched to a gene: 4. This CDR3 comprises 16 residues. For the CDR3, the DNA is TGCGCCAGCAGCTTGGACGGACTAGCGGGGGCGGAGACCCAGTACTTC. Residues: CASSLDGLAGAETQYF.

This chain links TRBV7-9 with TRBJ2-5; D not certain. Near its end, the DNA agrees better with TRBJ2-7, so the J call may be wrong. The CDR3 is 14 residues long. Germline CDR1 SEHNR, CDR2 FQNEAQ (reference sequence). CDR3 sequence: CASSLFPVPYEQYF. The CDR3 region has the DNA TGTGCCAGCAGCTTATTCCCCGTACCCTACGAGCAGTACTTC.

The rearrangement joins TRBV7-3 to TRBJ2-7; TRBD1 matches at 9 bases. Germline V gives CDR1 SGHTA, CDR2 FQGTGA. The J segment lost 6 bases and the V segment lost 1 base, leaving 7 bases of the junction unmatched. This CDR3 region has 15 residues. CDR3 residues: CASSLKGGTGTEQYF. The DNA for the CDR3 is TGTGCCAGCAGCTTAAAGGGTGGGACAGGGACCGAGCAGTACTTC.

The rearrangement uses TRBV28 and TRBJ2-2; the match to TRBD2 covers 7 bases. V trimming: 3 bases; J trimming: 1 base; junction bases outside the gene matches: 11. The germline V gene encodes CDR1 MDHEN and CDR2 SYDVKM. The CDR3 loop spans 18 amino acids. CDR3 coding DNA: TGTGCCAGCAGTTTTCCTGGGGGGGAACGTCAGAACACCGGGGAGCTGTTTTTT. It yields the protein CASSFPGGERQNTGELFF.

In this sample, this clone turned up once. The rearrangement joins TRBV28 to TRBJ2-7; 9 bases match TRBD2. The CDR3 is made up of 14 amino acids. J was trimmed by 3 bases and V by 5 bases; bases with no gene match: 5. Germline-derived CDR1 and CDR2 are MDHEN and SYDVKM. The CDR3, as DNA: TGTGCCAGCAGTCCTAGCGGGGTCAGCTACGAGCAGTACTTC. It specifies CASSPSGVSYEQYF.

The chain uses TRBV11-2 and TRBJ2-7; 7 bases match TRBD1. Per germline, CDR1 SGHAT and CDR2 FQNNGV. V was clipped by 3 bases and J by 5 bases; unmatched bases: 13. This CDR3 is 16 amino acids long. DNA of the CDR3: TGTGCCAGCAGCTTGTCAGGGGGTGGCGGCAGCCACGAGCAGTACTTC. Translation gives CASSLSGGGGSHEQYF.

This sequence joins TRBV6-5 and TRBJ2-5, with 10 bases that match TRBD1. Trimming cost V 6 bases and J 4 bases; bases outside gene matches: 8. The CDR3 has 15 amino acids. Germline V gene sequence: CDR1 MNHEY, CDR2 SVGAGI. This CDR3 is CASRHHGTGVETQYF. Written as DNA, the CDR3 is TGTGCCAGCAGACACCACGGGACAGGGGTAGAGACCCAGTACTTC.

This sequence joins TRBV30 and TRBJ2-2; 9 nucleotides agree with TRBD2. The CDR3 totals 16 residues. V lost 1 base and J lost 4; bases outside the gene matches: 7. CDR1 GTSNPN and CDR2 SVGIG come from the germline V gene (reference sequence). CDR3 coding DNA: TGTGCCTGGAGTGGGTGGCGGGAGGGGCTCACCGGGGAGCTGTTTTTT. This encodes CAWSGWREGLTGELFF.